One sample yielded the 30 T cell receptor beta chains listed below, sequenced in a study of blood T cell repertoires in COVID-19. The protocol was immunoSEQ multiplex PCR, while the TCRdb copy is restricted to in-frame clones and leaves out a portion. The sample consists of under 250,000 clones, 88% of them appearing once. Material for sequencing was peripheral blood. The receptors originated from a woman in her sixties with acute or convalescent COVID-19.

This rearrangement joins TRBV9 to TRBJ1-6; no reliable D call. The CDR3 length is 14 residues. Germline values: CDR1 SGDLS, CDR2 YYNGEE. The ends were cut back, 0 bases at V and 7 bases at J, with 8 bases in the middle. This CDR3 reads CASSVGHQNSPLHF. For the CDR3, the DNA is TGTGCCAGCAGCGTAGGGCACCAGAATTCACCCCTCCACTTT.

The V gene is TRBV6-4, the J gene TRBJ1-1; 8 positions match TRBD1. The CDR3 extends over 14 amino acids. V was clipped by 5 bases and J by 1 base; unmatched bases: 3. Germline loops: CDR1 MRHNA, CDR2 SNTAGT. The CDR3 sequence: CASSPGTGNTEAFF. For the CDR3, the DNA is TGTGCCAGCAGTCCCGGGACAGGGAACACTGAAGCTTTCTTT.

The rearrangement links TRBV2 to TRBJ2-7; 7 bases are a match to TRBD1. The CDR3 runs 15 residues. Per the germline V gene, CDR1 is SNHLY and CDR2 is FYNNEI. J gave up 0 bases and V 6 bases, and 8 bases lay outside the gene matches. The CDR3 DNA follows: TGTGCCAGCAGAGAAATGGGACAGCACTCCTACGAGCAGTACTTC. Protein product: CASREMGQHSYEQYF.

The chain has TRBV30 and TRBJ2-2; weak D call: TRBD2 (6 bases). Per germline, CDR1 GTSNPN and CDR2 SVGIG (reference sequence). V was shortened by 2 bases and J by 5 bases, with 12 bases between the two germline ends. The CDR3 has 14 residues. CDR3 coding DNA: TGTGCCTGGAGTCCGGGACTTGCGACCGGGGAGCTGTTTTTT. Its translation is CAWSPGLATGELFF.

The CDR3 DNA reads TGTGCCAGCAGTCACGACAGGTTACAAGAGACCCAGTACTTC. Translating it yields CASSHDRLQETQYF. J is TRBJ2-5 and V is TRBV28; D perhaps matches TRBD1 (6 bases). V was pared by 5 bases and J by 2 bases, with 12 bases between. The CDR3 is 14 amino acids. The germline V gene has CDR1 MDHEN and CDR2 SYDVKM.

The chain employs TRBV18 and TRBJ2-3; TRBD2 aligns across 10 bases. From germline, CDR1 is KGHSH and CDR2 LQKENI. The CDR3 totals 16 residues. J was trimmed by 4 bases and V by 2 bases; bases with no gene match: 6. The CDR3 loop reads CASSPGRLAGADTQYF. The CDR3 nucleotides are TGTGCCAGCTCACCAGGGCGGCTAGCGGGAGCAGATACGCAGTATTTT.

This rearrangement joins TRBV4-1 to TRBJ2-4; 10 bases fit TRBD2. Germline CDR1 MGHRA, CDR2 YSYEKL. V dropped 1 base and J dropped 2; count of bases not matched to a gene: 2. The CDR3 is made up of 16 amino acids. The DNA for the CDR3 is TGCGCCAGCAGCCAAGTACTAGCGGGGACCAAAAACATTCAGTACTTC. Translation gives CASSQVLAGTKNIQYF.

The chain recombines TRBV15 with TRBJ2-5; weak D call: TRBD2 (6 bases). Germline V gives CDR1 LNHNV, CDR2 YYDKDF (reference sequence). The CDR3 runs to 14 residues. V lost 3 bases and J lost 3, with 11 bases in between. CDR3 DNA sequence: TGTGCCACCAGCAGGGGACTCCTTAAAGAGACCCAGTACTTC. The encoded protein is CATSRGLLKETQYF.

This clone was seen once. The chain carries TRBV4-1 and TRBJ1-6, with 8 bases that match TRBD1. V shed 0 bases, J shed 7 bases, and the junction held 8 bases outside the gene matches. This CDR3 contains 17 residues. The germline V gene has CDR1 MGHRA and CDR2 YSYEKL. CDR3 DNA: TGCGCCAGCAGCCAAGATACGACAGGGGAGAGGAATTCACCCCTCCACTTT. As protein: CASSQDTTGERNSPLHF.

This chain connects TRBV5-1 to TRBJ1-1; TRBD1 matches at 7 bases. The V segment lost 5 bases and the J segment 0 bases; nucleotides outside the gene matches: 10. This CDR3 contains 16 residues. Germline V gives CDR1 SGHRS, CDR2 YFSETQ. The CDR3 bases are TGCGCCAGCAGAAGACAGGGCTCTGCCATGAACACTGAAGCTTTCTTT. Residues: CASRRQGSAMNTEAFF.

The chain employs TRBV7-2 and TRBJ2-5, with 7 bases matching TRBD1. CDR3 length: 14 residues. V shed 3 bases, J shed 5 bases, and the junction held 6 bases outside the gene matches. Germline-derived CDR1 and CDR2 are SGHTA and FQGNSA. In DNA, the CDR3 is TGTGCCAGCAGCTTTTTTCAGGGACAGGAGACCCAGTACTTC. It codes for CASSFFQGQETQYF.

This clone ranks as medium-sized. This rearrangement joins TRBV7-9 to TRBJ2-7; the match to TRBD2 covers 8 bases. J gave up 4 bases and V 5 bases, and 7 bases lay outside the gene matches. The length of the CDR3 is 14 residues. From germline, CDR1 is SEHNR and CDR2 FQNEAQ (reference sequence). CDR3 nucleotide sequence: TGTGCCAGCAGCCTTAGCGGGGCCGGATACGAGCAGTACTTC. It is translated as CASSLSGAGYEQYF.

The V and J genes are TRBV4-1 and TRBJ2-3, with D tentatively TRBD1 (6 bases). CDR3 length: 14 amino acids. Trimming removed 1 base at V and 4 bases at J, with 9 bases between. Germline V CDR1 and CDR2: MGHRA, YSYEKL. CDR3 protein: CASSQAGQSDTQYF. CDR3 sequence (DNA): TGCGCCAGCAGCCAAGCCGGACAGTCAGATACGCAGTATTTT.

The V and J genes are TRBV3-1 (or the pseudogene TRBV3-2) and TRBJ1-2, with 7 bases aligning to TRBD1. This CDR3 has 17 amino acids. Trimming cost V 1 base and J 8 bases; bases outside gene matches: 16. Germline loops: CDR1 LGHDT, CDR2 YNNKEL (reference sequence). The CDR3 protein is CASSQVRQGRTKRGYTF. The CDR3, as DNA: TGTGCCAGCAGCCAAGTCCGACAGGGAAGGACTAAGAGGGGCTACACCTTC.

V gene TRBV5-1 combines with J gene TRBJ2-4; D is perhaps TRBD1 (6 bases). V lost 0 bases and J 5 bases, leaving 9 bases between the germline ends. From germline, CDR1 is SGHRS and CDR2 YFSETQ. This CDR3 is built from 14 residues. This chain's CDR3 is CASSLAGAENIQYF. The CDR3 DNA sequence: TGCGCCAGCAGCTTGGCAGGGGCTGAAAACATTCAGTACTTC.

The rearrangement uses TRBV19 and TRBJ2-2; possible D gene TRBD2, 5 bases. The germline V and J ends were trimmed by 4 bases and 9 bases, with 6 bases remaining between them. The CDR3 runs 11 residues. Germline V gene lookup returns CDR1 LNHDA and CDR2 SQIVND (reference sequence). The CDR3 reads CASSRGWELFF. The CDR3 DNA is TGTGCCAGTAGTAGAGGGTGGGAGCTGTTTTTT. Full variable domain (remainder filled in from reference TRBV19 and TRBJ2-2): DGGITQSPKYLFRKEGQNVTLSCEQNLNHDAMYWYRQDPGQGLRLIYYSQIVNDFQKGDIAEGYSVSREKKESFPLTVTSAQKNPTAFYLCASSRGWELFFGEGSRLTVL.

The CDR3 loop reads CASHAGRLSFNEQFF. The CDR3 nucleotides are TGTGCCAGCCATGCGGGGAGGTTATCTTTCAATGAGCAGTTCTTC. V and J are TRBV7-8 and TRBJ2-1; maybe TRBD2 (6 bases). Germline V gives CDR1 SGHVS, CDR2 FQNEAQ. The CDR3 covers 15 residues. With 8 bases removed from V and 6 bases from J, the gap between germline ends came to 20 bases. Complete variable domain (other parts from reference TRBV7-8 and TRBJ2-1): GAGVSQSPRYKVAKRGQDVALRCDPISGHVSLFWYQQALGQGPEFLTYFQNEAQLDKSGLPSDRFFAERPEGSVSTLKIQRTQQEDSAVYLCASHAGRLSFNEQFFGPGTRLTVL.

This chain links TRBV28 with TRBJ2-5; TRBD2 matches at 8 bases. Germline V lookup: CDR1 MDHEN, CDR2 SYDVKM. V was clipped by 3 bases and J by 3 bases; unmatched bases: 6. The CDR3 is made up of 15 amino acids. The CDR3 region is CASSFSGGAKETQYF. CDR3 coding DNA: TGTGCCAGCAGTTTCAGCGGGGGAGCTAAAGAGACCCAGTACTTC.

The chain joins TRBV5-6 to TRBJ1-1; 7 bases line up with TRBD1. The germline gives CDR1 SGHDT, CDR2 YYEEEE. V gave up 4 bases and J gave up 5 bases; unmatched junction bases: 2. The CDR3 is 12 amino acids. The CDR3 sequence: CASSAGGTEAFF. CDR3 nucleotides: TGTGCCAGCAGCGCAGGGGGTACTGAAGCTTTCTTT.

The V gene is TRBV18, the J gene TRBJ1-6; 8 bases map to TRBD1. CDR3 length: 15 residues. In germline, CDR1 is KGHSH, CDR2 LQKENI. Trimming at V came to 3 bases and at J to 5 bases, leaving 3 bases not matched to a gene. The CDR3 sequence is CASSPDRAHNSPLHF. The CDR3 nucleotides read TGTGCCAGCTCACCGGACAGGGCCCATAATTCACCCCTCCACTTT.

This sequence joins TRBV28 and TRBJ2-5, with D possibly matching TRBD2 (7 bases). The V end was cut by 2 bases, the J end by 6 bases, with 16 bases between. This CDR3 has 15 residues. Germline lookup yields CDR1 MDHEN and CDR2 SYDVKM. CDR3 nucleotide sequence: TGTGCCAGCAGTTTAAGGACCGGGGGGCTAAAGACCCAGTACTTC. It codes for CASSLRTGGLKTQYF.

The chain joins TRBV2 to TRBJ1-2, with 7 nucleotides matching TRBD1. Unmatched junction bases numbered 12, after V lost 4 bases and J lost 7 bases. This CDR3 has 15 amino acids. Germline assignment: CDR1 SNHLY and CDR2 FYNNEI. CDR3: CASSGTNRGFGGYTF. In DNA form, the CDR3 reads TGTGCCAGCAGTGGAACCAACAGGGGTTTCGGTGGCTACACCTTC.

This clone came up once. The chain carries TRBV15 and TRBJ2-3; the D is unclear. Germline V lookup: CDR1 LNHNV, CDR2 YYDKDF (reference sequence). V was pared by 1 base and J by 3 bases, with 8 bases between. The CDR3 has 14 amino acids. CDR3 nucleotide sequence: TGTGCCACCAGCAGAGGAGGCTATACAGATACGCAGTATTTT. This translates into CATSRGGYTDTQYF.

This rearrangement joins TRBV6-6 to TRBJ2-2, with TRBD1 matching over 9 bases. The CDR3 runs to 17 residues. The germline CDR1 and CDR2 sequences are MNHNY and SVGAGI (reference sequence). The V gene end was trimmed by 5 bases and the J gene end by 4 bases; junction bases not matched to a gene: 11. The CDR3 region is CASSLEGQGTPTGELFF. The CDR3 nucleotides read TGTGCCAGCAGTCTGGAGGGACAGGGAACTCCCACCGGGGAGCTGTTTTTT.

The rearrangement uses TRBV18 and TRBJ1-2, with 8 bases lining up with TRBD1. Per the germline V gene, CDR1 is KGHSH and CDR2 is LQKENI. The CDR3 length is 13 residues. Losses at the gene ends were 2 bases for V and 10 bases for J; bases not matched to a gene: 6. The CDR3 DNA is TGTGCCAGCTCACCAGGACAGGGATCCGACTACACCTTC. Translation gives CASSPGQGSDYTF.

This chain uses TRBV10-1 with TRBJ1-1, with D unclear. Germline V lookup: CDR1 WNHNN, CDR2 SYGVQD (reference sequence). This CDR3 contains 13 residues. V dropped 7 bases and J dropped 0 bases, with 9 bases sitting between them. CDR3 nucleotides: TGCGCCAGCACCGCGTTGCTGAACACTGAAGCTTTCTTT. Translated: CASTALLNTEAFF.

V usage is TRBV4-2 and J usage is TRBJ1-3; TRBD1 agrees at 11 bases. CDR3 length: 16 residues. Germline V gives CDR1 LGHNA, CDR2 YNFKEQ. After removal of 1 base from V and 7 bases from J, the junction contained 6 bases not matched to a gene. CDR3 sequence reads: CASSQGTDRGRNTIYF. CDR3 nucleotide sequence: TGTGCCAGCAGCCAAGGCACGGACAGGGGGCGGAACACCATATATTTT.

The chain employs TRBV10-1 and TRBJ2-3; the match to TRBD2 covers 15 bases. Unmatched junction bases numbered 9, after V lost 8 bases and J lost 3 bases. This CDR3 has 17 amino acids. CDR1 and CDR2 (germline): WNHNN, SYGVQD (reference sequence). The CDR3, as DNA: TGCGCCAGCTGGGCGGGACTAGCGGGGGGTAGGACAGATACGCAGTATTTT. Translating it yields CASWAGLAGGRTDTQYF.

The chain combines TRBV29-1 with TRBJ1-1; TRBD1 matches at 7 bases. The CDR3 covers 13 residues. Germline loops: CDR1 SQVTM, CDR2 ANQGSEA. V lost 8 bases and J lost 4; bases outside the gene matches: 10. CDR3 sequence reads: CSTRQGGGTEAFF. CDR3 in DNA: TGCAGCACCCGACAGGGAGGCGGCACTGAAGCTTTCTTT.

The chain has TRBV3-1 (or the pseudogene TRBV3-2) and TRBJ2-1; 10 nucleotides align to TRBD2. V lost 2 bases to trimming and J lost 2 bases; unmatched junction nucleotides: 3. Germline values: CDR1 LGHDT, CDR2 YNNKEL (reference sequence). This CDR3 has 16 amino acids. The CDR3 nucleotides are TGTGCCAGCAGCCAACTGACTAGCGGGCCCTACAATGAGCAGTTCTTC. Translation gives CASSQLTSGPYNEQFF.